The 9 T cell receptor beta chains in this list originate from one sample, sequenced in a study of post-analysis software for immune sequencing data. Incorporated into the TCR beta cDNA libraries were unique molecular identifiers, which served to reduce PCR and sequencing biases. Each CDR3 protein gets one entry after TCRdb re-called the PCR reads with MiXCR. The repertoire has hundreds of thousands of distinct CDR3 sequences, about 27% of them found once; the top ten carry about 0.5%. Their cognate antigens are unknown. Study-wide findings and caveats: Several TRBV segments, TRBV5-6, TRBV5-1 and TRBV20-1 among them, were found more frequent in patients than controls.

The sample comprised blood. Receptors originate from a girl aged 5 to 17 with multiple sclerosis.

This clonotype was seen only once. The chain has TRBV6-2 or TRBV6-3 and TRBJ2-7; 11 positions agree with TRBD2. Germline V gives CDR1 MNHEY, CDR2 SVGEGT. The CDR3 has 18 residues. With 2 bases clipped from V and 3 bases from J, the junction kept 12 bases outside the gene matches. The CDR3 protein is CASSYDLTGLAGGYEQYF. The CDR3 DNA is TGTGCCAGCAGTTACGATCTCACCGGACTAGCGGGTGGCTACGAGCAGTACTTC.

V and J are TRBV7-8 and TRBJ2-1; no firm D call. CDR1 SGHVS and CDR2 FQNEAQ come from the germline V gene. The CDR3 consists of 15 residues. V was cut by 0 bases and J by 10 bases, with 16 bases left in between. CDR3 sequence: CASSLAGSAAREQFF. The CDR3, as DNA: TGTGCCAGCAGCTTAGCAGGCAGCGCGGCTCGCGAGCAGTTCTTC.

The rearrangement joins TRBV9 to TRBJ1-6; D ambiguous. This CDR3 spans 16 amino acids. The germline gives CDR1 SGDLS, CDR2 YYNGEE. The V end lost 0 bases, the J end lost 0 bases, and 7 bases lay between the germline ends. CDR3 DNA sequence: TGTGCCAGCAGCGTAGCTGGGAGCTCCTATAATTCACCCCTCCACTTT. Residues: CASSVAGSSYNSPLHF.

To note about this clonotype: The junction shows a germline mismatch at one end, possibly a read error. The chain joins TRBV7-9 to TRBJ1-4; no firm D call. The germline CDR1 and CDR2 sequences are SEHNR and FQNEAQ (reference sequence). This CDR3 has 14 amino acids. The CDR3 here is CASSLDMGKAKLFF. The CDR3, as DNA: TGTGCCAGCAGTTTAGACATGGGTAAAGCAAAACTGTTTTTT. Using reference TRBV7-9 and TRBJ1-4 for the parts outside the CDR3, the full variable domain is DTGVSQNPRHKITKRGQNVTFRCDPISEHNRLYWYRQTLGQGPEFLTYFQNEAQLEKSRLLSDRFSAERPKGSFSTLEIQRTEQGDSAMYLCASSLDMGKAKLFFGSGTQLSVL.

This clonotype was picked up a small number of times. This could be a read error, since a much larger clone is one nucleotide away. V and J are TRBV7-8 and TRBJ2-7, with a weak D call TRBD1 (5 bases). The ends were cut back, 5 bases at V and 3 bases at J, with 8 bases in the middle. Germline V CDR1 and CDR2: SGHVS, FQNEAQ. The CDR3 is 12 amino acids. CDR3 in DNA: TGTGCCAGCAGCCCGACAGACTACGAGCAGTACTTC. It codes for CASSPTDYEQYF.

The genes are TRBV3-1 and TRBJ1-2, with 8 bases matching TRBD1. The CDR3 has 19 residues. Germline V gives CDR1 LGHDT, CDR2 YNNKEL (reference sequence). J was trimmed by 0 bases and V by 0 bases; bases with no gene match: 12. CDR3 region: CASSQDPDRGRRSNYGYTF. CDR3 DNA sequence: TGTGCCAGCAGCCAAGATCCTGACAGGGGTCGGCGATCTAACTATGGCTACACCTTC.

This chain joins TRBV5-1 and TRBJ2-7; D may be TRBD1 or TRBD2 (6 bases each). This CDR3 has 15 amino acids. Germline V gene sequence: CDR1 SGHRS, CDR2 YFSETQ. Trimming cost V 1 base and J 6 bases, with 17 bases left between them. In DNA, the CDR3 is TGCGCCAGCAGCTTGCAAGGGGGACTCGGGTCCGAGCAGTACTTC. It codes for CASSLQGGLGSEQYF.

This clonotype was detected a few times. The chain couples TRBV7-2 to TRBJ2-7; 9 bases agree with TRBD1. The CDR3 totals 15 residues. V lost 4 bases and J lost 0; bases outside the gene matches: 4. Germline values: CDR1 SGHTA, CDR2 FQGNSA. The CDR3 loop is CASSYRTGDSYEQYF. CDR3 sequence (DNA): TGTGCCAGCAGCTACCGGACAGGGGACTCCTACGAGCAGTACTTC.

V usage is TRBV6-5 and J usage is TRBJ2-1, with 12 bases lining up with TRBD2. From germline, CDR1 is MNHEY and CDR2 SVGAGI. V was clipped by 4 bases and J by 7 bases; unmatched bases: 8. CDR3 size: 16 residues. CDR3 sequence: CASSWLLAGGRNEQFF. The CDR3 DNA is TGTGCCAGCAGTTGGCTACTAGCGGGGGGCCGAAATGAGCAGTTCTTC.